This T cell receptor (beta chain) was documented in a study of shared clonotypes between healthy human individuals. This clone was found once. CDR1 is SSHAT, CDR2 FNYEAQ, per germline (reference sequence). V lost 3 bases, J lost 4 bases, and 13 bases lay in between. The CDR3 runs 15 residues. The method was immunoSEQ multiplex PCR; TCRdb's version includes in-frame clones alone and lacks a portion of them. The sample has around 980,000 clones, around 78% seen once. Sequenced sample: memory CD4+ T cells from PBMCs. This sample's subset: CD45RA-negative fraction. The TCR was taken from a man younger than 30 in good health. Some clones in this sample may be carry-over from other donors' samples. The chain is built from TRBV7-7 and TRBJ2-1; D not certain. The CDR3 nucleotides are TGTGCCAGCAGCTTCAGCCAGAGTTCTTACAATGAGCAGTTCTTC. Amino acid sequence: CASSFSQSSYNEQFF.